These 30 T cell receptor beta chains share one sample of origin, sequenced in a study of brain T cells in children with intractable seizures. Clones were read by immunoSEQ multiplex PCR, and TCRdb kept only the in-frame ones, dropping some. The sample contains 95,000 to 120,000 clones, 90% to 95% of which appear only once. The sequenced sample was peripheral blood, obtained at surgery. All receptors derive from a boy younger than two with hemimegalencephaly and intractable seizures.

This sequence joins TRBV6-2 or TRBV6-3 and TRBJ2-1; 13 nucleotides agree with TRBD2. In germline, CDR1 is MNHEY, CDR2 SVGEGT. V was pared by 6 bases and J by 6 bases, with 14 bases of the junction left unmatched. The CDR3 loop spans 18 amino acids. CDR3 bases: TGTGCCAGCAGCCGCCACACTAGCGGGGGGGTAGTAGGCAATGAGCAGTTCTTC. Residues: CASSRHTSGGVVGNEQFF.

The chain employs TRBV30 and TRBJ2-2; no clear D gene. This CDR3 is 10 amino acids long. The V gene's germline CDR1 is GTSNPN and CDR2 SVGIG (reference sequence). Trimming left V 1 base short and J 9 bases short, with 3 bases between. CDR3 sequence reads: CAWSDRELFF. CDR3 bases: TGTGCCTGGAGTGATAGGGAGCTGTTTTTT.

The chain combines TRBV27 with TRBJ2-7; perhaps TRBD1 as D (6 bases). Trimming took off 5 bases at V and 3 bases at J, with 14 bases between the two ends. Per the germline V gene, CDR1 is MNHEY and CDR2 is SMNVEV (reference sequence). The CDR3 extends over 14 amino acids. CDR3 DNA sequence: TGTGCCAGCAGTCCCTTTAGGGGGAACTACGAGCAGTACTTC. This codes for CASSPFRGNYEQYF.

This chain links TRBV19 with TRBJ2-2, with unresolved D. The CDR3 contains 15 residues. Per the germline V gene, CDR1 is LNHDA and CDR2 is SQIVND (reference sequence). Trimming pared 2 bases from V and 3 bases from J, leaving 10 bases between. This chain's CDR3 is CASSITLLDTGELFF. The CDR3 nucleotides are TGTGCCAGTAGTATAACACTTCTAGACACCGGGGAGCTGTTTTTT.

CDR3 sequence reads: CASSAGTSESEKLFF. CDR3 nucleotides: TGTGCCAGCAGCGCCGGGACATCGGAGAGCGAAAAACTGTTTTTT. The J gene is TRBJ1-4, the V gene TRBV9, with D perhaps matching TRBD1 (6 bases). CDR1 and CDR2 (germline): SGDLS, YYNGEE. CDR3 length: 15 amino acids. V dropped 3 bases and J dropped 8 bases, with 17 bases sitting between them.

V and J are TRBV7-9 and TRBJ2-5; D not resolved. Germline V CDR1 and CDR2: SEHNR, FQNEAQ (reference sequence). The CDR3 spans 11 residues. The V end was cut by 3 bases, the J end by 5 bases, with 4 bases between. CDR3 DNA sequence: TGTGCCAGCAGCTTCGGTGAGACCCAGTACTTC. Translation gives CASSFGETQYF.

The chain couples TRBV20-1 to TRBJ2-5; tentatively, D is TRBD1 or TRBD2 (5 bases each). Trimming pared 3 bases from V and 5 bases from J, leaving 16 bases between. Germline V gene lookup returns CDR1 DFQATT and CDR2 SNEGSKA (reference sequence). The CDR3 has 14 residues. The CDR3 loop is CSASPAGARETQYF. As DNA, the CDR3 is TGCAGTGCTAGTCCAGCCGGGGCCAGGGAGACCCAGTACTTC.

This clone was found once. The chain's CDR3 is CASSQDSPRRQLNYNEQFF. The DNA for the CDR3 is TGCGCCAGCAGCCAAGATAGCCCCCGACGGCAGTTAAACTACAATGAGCAGTTCTTC. The chain combines TRBV4-3 with TRBJ2-1; D ambiguous. Germline CDR1 LGHNA, CDR2 YSLEER. V dropped 0 bases and J dropped 3 bases, with 21 bases sitting between them. This CDR3 is 19 amino acids long.

V and J are TRBV4-2 and TRBJ1-6; TRBD1 is a possible D gene (5 bases). The CDR3 contains 18 residues. Germline assignment: CDR1 LGHNA and CDR2 YNFKEQ. V dropped 4 bases and J dropped 12 bases, with 28 bases sitting between them. Here the CDR3 DNA reads TGTGCCAGCAGCCCATTAGAGGGCAGGGAGGCCCCGATTAAACCCCTCCACTTT. Amino acids: CASSPLEGREAPIKPLHF.

The chain is built from TRBV10-3 and TRBJ1-4, with 7 nucleotides matching TRBD1. Germline V gives CDR1 ENHRY, CDR2 SYGVKD. V was pared by 10 bases and J by 3 bases, with 2 bases of the junction left unmatched. The CDR3 totals 12 residues. Here the CDR3 DNA reads TGTGCCACCAGGGGGGCTAATGAAAAACTGTTTTTT. Translation: CATRGANEKLFF.

CDR3 nucleotides: TGCGCCAGCAGCTCTGCTAGCACAGATACGCAGTATTTT. Amino acid sequence: CASSSASTDTQYF. The chain couples TRBV5-1 to TRBJ2-3, with D uncertain. The CDR3 spans 13 residues. Trimming shortened V by 3 bases and J by 0 bases, and 5 bases separated the two germline ends. Germline lookup yields CDR1 SGHRS and CDR2 YFSETQ.

V is TRBV4-2 and J is TRBJ2-1; 7 bases fit TRBD2. Losses at the gene ends were 1 base for V and 0 bases for J; bases not matched to a gene: 6. The CDR3 contains 17 residues. Germline CDR1 is LGHNA and CDR2 is YNFKEQ. The CDR3 reads CASSQVAGGSSYNEQFF. The CDR3 nucleotides read TGTGCCAGCAGCCAAGTTGCTGGCGGGAGCTCCTACAATGAGCAGTTCTTC.

The chain recombines TRBV6-1 with TRBJ1-2; TRBD1 is a possible D gene (5 bases). The length of the CDR3 is 13 residues. The ends were cut back, 2 bases at V and 3 bases at J, with 7 bases in the middle. Germline CDR1 reads MNHNS; CDR2 reads SASEGT. CDR3 amino acids: CASSERGYYGYTF. DNA for the CDR3: TGTGCCAGCAGTGAACGGGGGTACTATGGCTACACCTTC.

The chain joins TRBV11-2 to TRBJ2-1, with D possibly called TRBD1 or TRBD2 (5 bases each). Germline CDR1 SGHAT, CDR2 FQNNGV. This CDR3 comprises 15 residues. Trimming stripped 5 bases from V and 1 base from J, with 12 bases between. The CDR3, as DNA: TGTGCCAGCAGCCCCGGGGCACCTTCCTACAATGAGCAGTTCTTC. Amino acid sequence: CASSPGAPSYNEQFF.

This clone was recorded only once. The chain uses TRBV10-1 and TRBJ2-1; D might be TRBD2 (6 bases). The CDR3 length is 13 residues. V was cut by 6 bases and J by 4 bases, with 10 bases left in between. Germline V CDR1 and CDR2: WNHNN, SYGVQD (reference sequence). CDR3 region: CASSRDLYNEQFF. In nucleotides, the CDR3 is TGCGCCAGCAGCCGGGACTTATACAATGAGCAGTTCTTC.

The CDR3 nucleotides are TGCGCCAGCAGTGACAGGCTACTCCTAGCCAAAAACATTCAGTACTTC. This sequence encodes CASSDRLLLAKNIQYF. V is TRBV10-2 and J is TRBJ2-4; D gene ambiguous. The CDR3 is made up of 16 amino acids. Germline loops: CDR1 WSHSY, CDR2 SAAADI. V was cut by 3 bases and J by 0 bases, with 12 bases left in between.

The rearrangement uses TRBV5-1 and TRBJ2-1, with D tentatively TRBD1 or TRBD2 (5 bases each). This CDR3 comprises 15 residues. V was clipped by 3 bases and J by 6 bases, with 16 bases between them. Germline V gene data show CDR1 as SGHRS and CDR2 as YFSETQ. CDR3 in amino acids: CASSWGPPLFNEQFF. DNA of the CDR3: TGCGCCAGCAGCTGGGGACCACCTTTGTTCAATGAGCAGTTCTTC.

The chain employs TRBV19 and TRBJ1-1; D may be TRBD1 (5 bases). There are 17 residues in the CDR3. V lost 4 bases and J lost 6, with 24 bases in between. Germline-derived CDR1 and CDR2 are LNHDA and SQIVND (reference sequence). CDR3 sequence (DNA): TGTGCCAGTAGTAATGTAGGGGTCAGGGCCCCAAACGCTGAAGCTTTCTTT. Protein sequence: CASSNVGVRAPNAEAFF.

The rearrangement joins TRBV28 to TRBJ2-3; 9 bases align to TRBD1. CDR3 length: 15 residues. With 3 bases clipped from V and 2 bases from J, the junction kept 3 bases outside the gene matches. Germline CDR1 reads MDHEN; CDR2 reads SYDVKM. Here the CDR3 DNA reads TGTGCCAGCAGTTTGGGACAGGGACACACAGATACGCAGTATTTT. Amino acid sequence: CASSLGQGHTDTQYF.

The chain employs TRBV5-4 and TRBJ2-3; 7 bases match TRBD2. This CDR3 region has 14 residues. Germline lookup yields CDR1 SGHNT and CDR2 YYREEE (reference sequence). The J segment lost 4 bases and the V segment lost 0 bases, leaving 2 bases of the junction unmatched. CDR3 coding DNA: TGTGCCAGCAGCTTGGGAGCGGGACCAGATACGCAGTATTTT. Translating it yields CASSLGAGPDTQYF. The variable domain in full, completed from reference TRBV5-4 and TRBJ2-3, reads ETGVTQSPTHLIKTRGQQVTLRCSSQSGHNTVSWYQQALGQGPQFIFQYYREEENGRGNFPPRFSGLQFPNYSSELNVNALELDDSALYLCASSLGAGPDTQYFGPGTRLTVL.

The genes are TRBV28 and TRBJ2-3, with 13 bases that match TRBD2. CDR3 length: 16 amino acids. Trimming at V came to 4 bases and at J to 6 bases, leaving 7 bases not matched to a gene. Germline V gene sequence: CDR1 MDHEN, CDR2 SYDVKM. In DNA, the CDR3 is TGTGCCAGCAGTTCGGGACTAGCGGGACGGTGGGATACGCAGTATTTT. Translating gives CASSSGLAGRWDTQYF. Filled out from reference TRBV28 and TRBJ2-3, the complete variable domain reads DVKVTQSSRYLVKRTGEKVFLECVQDMDHENMFWYRQDPGLGLRLIYFSYDVKMKEKGDIPEGYSVSREKKERFSLILESASTNQTSMYLCASSSGLAGRWDTQYFGPGTRLTVL.

The chain couples TRBV28 to TRBJ1-2; 9 bases are a match to TRBD1. V gave up 4 bases and J gave up 5 bases; unmatched junction bases: 5. The CDR3 length is 14 residues. Per the germline V gene, CDR1 is MDHEN and CDR2 is SYDVKM. The CDR3 DNA follows: TGTGCCAGCAGTTGGACAGGGGCCACTTATGGCTACACCTTC. This translates into CASSWTGATYGYTF.

The chain is built from TRBV19 and TRBJ1-2; D gene uncertain. The CDR3 spans 12 residues. Trimming took off 6 bases at V and 5 bases at J, with 10 bases between the two ends. Germline-derived CDR1 and CDR2 are LNHDA and SQIVND (reference sequence). The CDR3 sequence is CASSSGVYGYTF. The CDR3 DNA reads as TGTGCCAGTAGCTCCGGGGTGTATGGCTACACCTTC.

The chain joins TRBV27 to TRBJ2-7; D is perhaps TRBD2 (6 bases). This CDR3 contains 18 residues. Trimming removed 0 bases at V and 1 base at J, with 19 bases between. Germline assignment: CDR1 MNHEY and CDR2 SMNVEV (reference sequence). In DNA, the CDR3 is TGTGCCAGCAGTTTATCGGCGCGGGACCCAACCAGGTCCTACGAGCAGTACTTC. Translated, it gives CASSLSARDPTRSYEQYF.

This chain joins TRBV5-8 and TRBJ2-7, with D perhaps TRBD1 (5 bases). The germline V and J ends were trimmed by 4 bases and 2 bases, with 10 bases remaining between them. This CDR3 spans 13 amino acids. In germline, CDR1 is SGHTS, CDR2 YDEGEE. CDR3 sequence: CASSLGPTYEQYF. The CDR3 region has the DNA TGTGCCAGCAGCCTGGGGCCCACCTACGAGCAGTACTTC.

The chain carries TRBV3-1 (or the pseudogene TRBV3-2) and TRBJ1-4, with TRBD1 matching 10 bases. Germline V CDR1 and CDR2: LGHDT, YNNKEL (reference sequence). There are 13 residues in the CDR3. V shed 9 bases, J shed 6 bases, and the junction held 4 bases outside the gene matches. The CDR3 sequence is CARFGTGDEKLFF. DNA for the CDR3: TGTGCCAGGTTCGGGACAGGGGATGAAAAACTGTTTTTT.

This chain links TRBV7-2 with TRBJ2-5, with 7 bases identical to TRBD2. The CDR3 length is 14 residues. Germline loops: CDR1 SGHTA, CDR2 FQGNSA. The junction had 7 bases not matched to a gene; V was cut back by 5 bases and J by 4 bases. The CDR3 DNA follows: TGTGCCAGCAGCCCTCCGGCGGGAGCAGAGACCCAGTACTTC. Translating gives CASSPPAGAETQYF.

The chain links TRBV27 to TRBJ2-7; D might be TRBD1 or TRBD2, each matching 7 bases. V shed 3 bases and J shed 4 bases, with 10 bases lying between them. This CDR3 spans 13 amino acids. CDR1 and CDR2 (germline): MNHEY, SMNVEV (reference sequence). CDR3 in DNA: TGTGCCAGCAGTTTCAGGGGGGGGTACGAGCAGTACTTC. Protein: CASSFRGGYEQYF.

This chain links TRBV6-4 with TRBJ2-7; D possibly corresponds to TRBD2 (5 bases). The length of the CDR3 is 16 residues. Looked up from germline, CDR1 is MRHNA and CDR2 is SNTAGT. V dropped 0 bases and J dropped 1 base, with 13 bases sitting between them. This chain's CDR3 is CASSDSMEAVSYEQYF. DNA for the CDR3: TGTGCCAGCAGTGACTCGATGGAGGCTGTTTCCTACGAGCAGTACTTC.

This clone was seen once. The chain joins TRBV18 to TRBJ2-3; 7 bases fit TRBD2. J gave up 2 bases and V 2 bases, and 10 bases lay outside the gene matches. Germline V CDR1 and CDR2: KGHSH, LQKENI. The CDR3 has 17 amino acids. The chain's CDR3 is CASSPFSGTTTTDTQYF. CDR3 nucleotide sequence: TGTGCCAGCTCACCATTTTCCGGGACTACAACCACAGATACGCAGTATTTT.